This section outlines one T cell receptor (beta chain) sequence together with its context. The source of the sample is a study of cytomegalovirus exposure and HLA in healthy donors. About the research overall: An earlier analysis found 110 million or so unique TCR beta sequences from about 190 million T cells.

The CDR3 runs to 17 residues. V lost 0 bases, J lost 2 bases, and 14 bases lay in between. Germline CDR1 reads LNHNV; CDR2 reads YYDKDF (reference sequence). PCR primers comprised 60 Vbeta and 13 Jbeta primers. Assay: immunoSEQ multiplex PCR; the TCRdb copy retains only in-frame clones and omits some. The sample yields approximately 100,000 clones, just under 75% seen once. The source of this sequence is a human donor in good health. The sequenced sample consisted of PBMCs. The gene calls are TRBV15 and TRBJ1-3; D is unresolved. CDR3 loop: CATSRDSVFSTGNTIYF. In DNA, the CDR3 is TGTGCCACCAGCAGAGATTCGGTTTTCTCAACTGGAAACACCATATATTTT.